These T cell receptor beta chains were read from a single sample in a study of shared clonotypes between healthy human individuals. Clones were sequenced by immunoSEQ multiplex PCR, and TCRdb holds only the in-frame ones, with some missing. There are 1.5 million to 2.5 million clones in the sample; roughly 94% occur only once, and 0.95% to 1.5% lies in the top ten. Sequencing was carried out using naive CD8+ T cells sorted from blood. The origin of the receptors is a man aged 18 to 29 in good health. The CDR3 runs from the conserved cysteine through the conserved F or W. D genes are given only for firm matches. Clone sizes are given selectively: once, few, many, or a class where the clone is expanded.

V gene: TRBV28
J gene: TRBJ2-3
clone size: .
D gene: .
CDR3 protein: CASTWADKTSTDTQYF
CDR3 DNA: TGTGCCAGCACCTGGGCCGATAAAACTAGCACAGATACGCAGTATTTT

V gene: TRBV14
J gene: TRBJ2-5
clone size: .
D gene: TRBD2
CDR3 protein: CASSQDRGDSEETQYF
CDR3 DNA: TGTGCCAGCAGCCAAGATCGGGGGGATAGCGAAGAGACCCAGTACTTC

V gene: TRBV6-5
J gene: TRBJ2-5
clone size: .
D gene: TRBD2
CDR3 protein: CASRTSGLDGTQYF
CDR3 DNA: TGTGCCAGCCGGACTAGTGGTTTAGATGGGACCCAGTACTTC

V gene: TRBV18
J gene: TRBJ2-3
clone size: .
D gene: TRBD1
CDR3 protein: CASLTREDREYDTQYF
CDR3 DNA: TGTGCCAGCTTAACCAGGGAGGACAGGGAATATGATACGCAGTATTTT

V gene: TRBV10-3
J gene: TRBJ2-1
clone size: .
D gene: TRBD1
CDR3 protein: CAISEDSTTGLSEQFF
CDR3 DNA: TGTGCCATCAGTGAAGATTCCACGACAGGGTTGTCTGAGCAGTTCTTC

V gene: TRBV30
J gene: TRBJ2-3
clone size: .
D gene: .
CDR3 protein: CAWSVQGDTQYF
CDR3 DNA: TGTGCCTGGAGTGTACAAGGCGATACGCAGTATTTT

V gene: TRBV27
J gene: TRBJ1-1
clone size: .
D gene: .
CDR3 protein: CASSLSPAWGDTEAFF
CDR3 DNA: TGTGCCAGCAGTTTATCCCCCGCCTGGGGGGACACTGAAGCTTTCTTT

V gene: TRBV7-6
J gene: TRBJ2-7
clone size: once
D gene: .
CDR3 protein: CASSLENSALSYEQYF
CDR3 DNA: TGTGCCAGCAGCCTCGAAAACTCGGCCCTCTCCTACGAGCAGTACTTC

V gene: TRBV5-6
J gene: TRBJ2-7
clone size: .
D gene: TRBD1
CDR3 protein: CASSWTGGYEQYF
CDR3 DNA: TGTGCCAGCAGCTGGACAGGGGGCTACGAGCAGTACTTC

V gene: TRBV6-5
J gene: TRBJ2-5
clone size: .
D gene: TRBD1
CDR3 protein: CASSPGTGGGETQYF
CDR3 DNA: TGTGCCAGCAGCCCAGGGACAGGGGGAGGAGAGACCCAGTACTTC